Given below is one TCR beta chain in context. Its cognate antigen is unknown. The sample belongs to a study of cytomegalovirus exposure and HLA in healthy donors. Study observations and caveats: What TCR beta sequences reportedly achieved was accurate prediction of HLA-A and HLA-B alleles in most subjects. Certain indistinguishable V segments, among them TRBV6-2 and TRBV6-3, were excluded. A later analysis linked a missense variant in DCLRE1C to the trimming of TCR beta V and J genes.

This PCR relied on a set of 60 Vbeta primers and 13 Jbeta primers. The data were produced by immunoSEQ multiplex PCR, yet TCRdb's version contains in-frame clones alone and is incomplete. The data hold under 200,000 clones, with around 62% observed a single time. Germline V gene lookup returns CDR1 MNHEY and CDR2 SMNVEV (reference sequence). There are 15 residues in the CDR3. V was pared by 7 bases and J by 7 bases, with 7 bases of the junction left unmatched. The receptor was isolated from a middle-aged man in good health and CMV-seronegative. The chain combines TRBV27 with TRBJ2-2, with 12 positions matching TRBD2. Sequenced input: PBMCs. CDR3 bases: TGTGCCAGCACCCTGACTAGCGGGAGTGTCGGGGAGCTGTTTTTT. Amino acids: CASTLTSGSVGELFF.